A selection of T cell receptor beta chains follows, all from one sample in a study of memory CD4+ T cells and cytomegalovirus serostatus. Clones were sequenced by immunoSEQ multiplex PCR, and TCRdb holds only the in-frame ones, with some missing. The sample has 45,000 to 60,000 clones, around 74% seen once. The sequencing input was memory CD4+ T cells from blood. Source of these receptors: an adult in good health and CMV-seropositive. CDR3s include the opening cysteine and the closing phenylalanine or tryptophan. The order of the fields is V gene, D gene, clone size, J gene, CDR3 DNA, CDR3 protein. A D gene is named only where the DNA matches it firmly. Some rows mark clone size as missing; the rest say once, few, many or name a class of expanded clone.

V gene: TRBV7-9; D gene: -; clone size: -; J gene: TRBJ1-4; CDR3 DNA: TGTGCCAGCAGCTTAGGACAGGACCTATCTAATGAAAAACTGTTTTTT; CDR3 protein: CASSLGQDLSNEKLFF
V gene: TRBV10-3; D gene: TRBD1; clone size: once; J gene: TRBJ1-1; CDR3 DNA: TGTGCCATCAGTGAGATCGGGACAGGAAACACTGAAGCTTTCTTT; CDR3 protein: CAISEIGTGNTEAFF
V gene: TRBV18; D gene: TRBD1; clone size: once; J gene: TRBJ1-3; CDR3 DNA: TGTGCCAGCGCCAACCCAGGGGGCTCTGGAAACACCATATATTTT; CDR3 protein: CASANPGGSGNTIYF
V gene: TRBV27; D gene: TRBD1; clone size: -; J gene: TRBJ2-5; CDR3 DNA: TGTGCCAGCAGTTTAGAACAGGGGGCGAGGGAGACCCAGTACTTC; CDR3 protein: CASSLEQGARETQYF
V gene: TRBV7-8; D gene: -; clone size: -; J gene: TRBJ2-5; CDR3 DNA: TGTGCCAGCAGCCCCGCCCCCCGCGAGACCCAGTACTTC; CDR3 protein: CASSPAPRETQYF
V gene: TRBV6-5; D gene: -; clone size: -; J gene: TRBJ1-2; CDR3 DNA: TGTGCCAGCAGTTCTCCGAGGGCTTATGGCTACACCTTC; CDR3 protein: CASSSPRAYGYTF
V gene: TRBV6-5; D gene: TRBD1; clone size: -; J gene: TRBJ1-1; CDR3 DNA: TGTGCCAGCAGAAGAACGCCCGACAGGGATGAAGCTTTCTTT; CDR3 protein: CASRRTPDRDEAFF
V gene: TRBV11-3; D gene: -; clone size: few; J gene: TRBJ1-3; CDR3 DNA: TGTGCCAGCAGCCTGTCCTACCAGGAGAGCACCATATATTTT; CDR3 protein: CASSLSYQESTIYF
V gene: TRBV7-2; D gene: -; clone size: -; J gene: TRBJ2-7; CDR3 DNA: TGTGCCAGCAGCTTAGCCGGGACCCTATCCTACGAGCAGTACTTC; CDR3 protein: CASSLAGTLSYEQYF
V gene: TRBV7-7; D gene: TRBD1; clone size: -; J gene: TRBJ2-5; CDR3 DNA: TGTGCTAGCAGCTTAGCCAGGGGGGAGACCCAGTACTTC; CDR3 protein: CASSLARGETQYF
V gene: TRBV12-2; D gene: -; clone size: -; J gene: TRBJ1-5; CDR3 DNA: TGTGCAAGTCGCTTAGCGATGACATCCAGGGCGATTAGCAATCAGCCCCAGCATTTT; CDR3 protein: CASRLAMTSRAISNQPQHF
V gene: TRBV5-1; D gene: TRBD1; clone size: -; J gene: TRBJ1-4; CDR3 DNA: TGCGCCAGCAGCTTGGCCGAGACAGGGGAGGGTGAAAAACTGTTTTTT; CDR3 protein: CASSLAETGEGEKLFF
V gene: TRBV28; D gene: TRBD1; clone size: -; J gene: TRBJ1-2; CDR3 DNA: TGTGCCAGCAAGATACCGGGACAGGGTTACACCTTC; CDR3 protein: CASKIPGQGYTF
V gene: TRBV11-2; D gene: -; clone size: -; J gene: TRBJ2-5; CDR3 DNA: TGTGCCAGCAGCTTAGATCTAAGCGGGCAGGGGGTACAAGAGACCCAGTACTTC; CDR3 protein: CASSLDLSGQGVQETQYF
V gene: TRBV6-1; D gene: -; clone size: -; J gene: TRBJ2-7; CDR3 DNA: TGTGCCAGCAGTGAAGCATGGGGGACCTCCTACGAGCAGTACTTC; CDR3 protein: CASSEAWGTSYEQYF
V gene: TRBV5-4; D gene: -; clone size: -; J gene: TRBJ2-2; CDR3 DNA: TGTGCCAGCAGCTTGGTTGGGCAGACCGCGAACACCGGGGAGCTGTTTTTT; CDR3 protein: CASSLVGQTANTGELFF
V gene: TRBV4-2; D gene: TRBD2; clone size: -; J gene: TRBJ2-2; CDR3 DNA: TGTGCCAGCAGCTTGCCCCCTAGCGGGGGCACCGGGGAGCTGTTTTTT; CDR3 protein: CASSLPPSGGTGELFF
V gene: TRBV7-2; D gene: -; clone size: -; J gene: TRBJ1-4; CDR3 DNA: TGTGCCAGCACCTCACCCCAGGAGTCTAATGAAAAACTGTTTTTT; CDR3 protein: CASTSPQESNEKLFF
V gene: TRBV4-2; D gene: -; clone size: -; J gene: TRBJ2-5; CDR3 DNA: TGTGCCAGCAGCCAAGATGTAGTCCAAGAGACCCAGTACTTC; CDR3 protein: CASSQDVVQETQYF
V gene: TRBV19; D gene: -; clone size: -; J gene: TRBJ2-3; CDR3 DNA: TGTGCCAGTACGCGCAGGGGCCAAGATACGCAGTATTTT; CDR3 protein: CASTRRGQDTQYF
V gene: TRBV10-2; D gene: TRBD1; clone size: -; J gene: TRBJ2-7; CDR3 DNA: TGCGCCAGCACCCACGGACAGGGGGTGTACGAGCAGTACTTC; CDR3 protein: CASTHGQGVYEQYF
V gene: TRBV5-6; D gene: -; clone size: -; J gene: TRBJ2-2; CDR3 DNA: TGTGCCAGCAGCTTACCGCAGGGGATCGGGGAGCTGTTTTTT; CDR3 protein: CASSLPQGIGELFF
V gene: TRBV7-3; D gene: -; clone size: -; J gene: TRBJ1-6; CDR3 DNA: TGTGCCAGCAGCTTACTTGGGGCAGAAGATTCACCCCTCCACTTT; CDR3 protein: CASSLLGAEDSPLHF
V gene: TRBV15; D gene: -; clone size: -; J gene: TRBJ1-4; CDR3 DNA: TGTGCCACCAGCAGCGCCCTCCTCGGGCAGTTGGAAGAAAAACTGTTTTTT; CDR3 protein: CATSSALLGQLEEKLFF
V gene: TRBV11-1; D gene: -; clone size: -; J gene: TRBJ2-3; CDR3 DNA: TGTGCCAGCAGTCAACGGGATACGCAGTATTTT; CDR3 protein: CASSQRDTQYF
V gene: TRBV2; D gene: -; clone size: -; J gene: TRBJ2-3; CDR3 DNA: TGTGCCAGCAGCGCTACACTAGTGGCAGATACGCAGTATTTT; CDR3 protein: CASSATLVADTQYF
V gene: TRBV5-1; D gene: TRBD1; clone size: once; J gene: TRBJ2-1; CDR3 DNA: TGCGCCAGCAGCTTGATGACAGGGGAAGGGAATGAGCAGTTCTTC; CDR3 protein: CASSLMTGEGNEQFF
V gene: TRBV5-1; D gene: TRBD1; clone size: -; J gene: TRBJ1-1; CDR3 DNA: TGCGCCAGCGGGACAGTGAACACTGAAGCTTTCTTT; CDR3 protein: CASGTVNTEAFF
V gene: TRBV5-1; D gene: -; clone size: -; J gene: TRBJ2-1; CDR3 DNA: TGCGCCAGCAGCTTGGAAACAGGGTTTGGGCAGTTCTTC; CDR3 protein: CASSLETGFGQFF
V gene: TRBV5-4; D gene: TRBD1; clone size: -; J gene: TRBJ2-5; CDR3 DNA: TGTGCCAGCAGCCTGGACAGGGCGCTTGAGACCCAGTACTTC; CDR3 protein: CASSLDRALETQYF
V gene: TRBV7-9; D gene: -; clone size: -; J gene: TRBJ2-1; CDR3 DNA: TGTGCCAGCAGCCGGGGGTATGACCCATACAATGAGCAGTTCTTC; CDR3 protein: CASSRGYDPYNEQFF
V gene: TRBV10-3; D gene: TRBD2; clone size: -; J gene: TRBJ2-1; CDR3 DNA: TGTGCCATCAGAAAGCGGGGTGACAATGAGCAGTTCTTC; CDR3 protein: CAIRKRGDNEQFF
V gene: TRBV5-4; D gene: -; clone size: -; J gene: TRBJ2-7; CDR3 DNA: TGTGCCAGCAGCTTGGCGGGGCCCTACGAGCAGTACTTC; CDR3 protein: CASSLAGPYEQYF